The next 21 T cell receptor beta chains were all read from a single sample in a study of cytomegalovirus exposure and HLA in healthy donors. PCR used 60 Vbeta primers and 13 Jbeta primers. Profiled with immunoSEQ multiplex PCR; TCRdb holds only in-frame clones, not every one. The sample carries some 85,000 clones, about 74% recorded once. Sequenced: PBMCs. The receptors here all came from a man aged 25-40 years in good health and CMV-seronegative.

This chain connects TRBV28 to TRBJ1-2; 10 nucleotides match TRBD1. V shed 7 bases, J shed 4 bases, and the junction held 6 bases outside the gene matches. The CDR3 runs to 14 residues. CDR1 is MDHEN and CDR2 is SYDVKM in the germline V gene. CDR3 region: CASTGDRGFYGYTF. The CDR3, as DNA: TGTGCCAGCACCGGGGACAGGGGCTTCTATGGCTACACCTTC.

The V gene is TRBV10-2, the J gene TRBJ1-1; D perhaps matches TRBD1 (5 bases). Deletions cut 6 bases from V and 6 bases from J, with 14 bases between. CDR1 is WSHSY, CDR2 SAAADI, per germline. CDR3 length: 13 residues. The CDR3 bases are TGCGCCAGCAGGGCCGACAGAGCCTCTGAAGCTTTCTTT. Translating it yields CASRADRASEAFF.

The rearrangement joins TRBV6-4 to TRBJ2-1; 9 bases are a match to TRBD2. V gave up 3 bases and J gave up 7 bases; unmatched junction bases: 7. Germline-derived CDR1 and CDR2 are MRHNA and SNTAGT. The CDR3 is made up of 15 amino acids. The CDR3 DNA is TGTGCCAGCAGTGAGGTAGCGGGGGCTGGTAATGAGCAGTTCTTC. It is translated as CASSEVAGAGNEQFF.

The genes are TRBV27 and TRBJ1-6, with D perhaps TRBD1 (6 bases). The CDR3 is made up of 14 amino acids. CDR1 and CDR2 from the germline V gene are MNHEY and SMNVEV (reference sequence). V was cut by 5 bases and J by 7 bases, with 12 bases left in between. The CDR3 sequence: CASSLQGNNSPLHF. CDR3 nucleotide sequence: TGTGCCAGCAGTCTCCAGGGGAACAATTCACCCCTCCACTTT.

This clone came up a few times. The CDR3 spells CASRGQGGENTEAFF. The CDR3 nucleotides read TGTGCCAGCAGGGGACAGGGGGGTGAGAACACTGAAGCTTTCTTT. This rearrangement joins TRBV6-6 to TRBJ1-1; TRBD1 matches 11 bases. CDR1 MNHNY and CDR2 SVGAGI come from the germline V gene (reference sequence). The CDR3 has 15 amino acids. V was pared by 6 bases and J by 1 base, with 4 bases of the junction left unmatched.

This chain links TRBV5-1 with TRBJ1-1, with TRBD1 as a possible D gene (5 bases). V was shortened by 0 bases and J by 1 base, with 7 bases between the two germline ends. The CDR3 runs to 14 residues. Germline lookup yields CDR1 SGHRS and CDR2 YFSETQ. CDR3 residues: CASSLVGENTEAFF. CDR3 coding DNA: TGCGCCAGCAGCTTGGTAGGGGAGAACACTGAAGCTTTCTTT.

This clone was seen only once. The rearrangement uses TRBV29-1 and TRBJ2-1, with D uncertain. Looked up from germline, CDR1 is SQVTM and CDR2 is ANQGSEA. Trimming removed 3 bases at V and 8 bases at J, with 11 bases between. This CDR3 comprises 12 residues. The CDR3: CSVEGYRHEQFF. CDR3 sequence (DNA): TGCAGCGTTGAGGGCTATCGGCATGAGCAGTTCTTC.

This clone appeared once. This chain uses TRBV7-6 with TRBJ2-1; the D gene is possibly TRBD2 (6 bases). CDR1 and CDR2 from the germline V gene are SGHVS and FNYEAQ. The CDR3 totals 16 residues. Deletions cut 2 bases from V and 4 bases from J, with 15 bases between. The CDR3 nucleotides read TGTGCCAGCAGCTTAATCGCGGGCGGGAAATACAATGAGCAGTTCTTC. This encodes CASSLIAGGKYNEQFF.

This clone turned up a few times. The chain uses TRBV18 and TRBJ2-1, with 9 bases aligning to TRBD1. The CDR3 runs to 15 residues. After removal of 3 bases from V and 4 bases from J, the junction contained 4 bases not matched to a gene. CDR1 and CDR2 (germline): KGHSH, LQKENI. DNA of the CDR3: TGTGCCAGCTCACCTTGGGACAGGGAATACAATGAGCAGTTCTTC. Translating it yields CASSPWDREYNEQFF.

This sequence joins TRBV27 and TRBJ2-5; possible D gene TRBD1, 5 bases. In germline, CDR1 is MNHEY, CDR2 SMNVEV (reference sequence). V dropped 1 base and J dropped 5 bases, with 11 bases sitting between them. The CDR3 runs 14 residues. The CDR3 DNA is TGTGCCAGCAGTTTATGGTCTCAGGGTGAGACCCAGTACTTC. It is translated as CASSLWSQGETQYF.

This clone was seen only once. J is TRBJ2-7 and V is TRBV6-5; possibly TRBD1 for D (6 bases). Germline values: CDR1 MNHEY, CDR2 SVGAGI. Trimming shortened V by 6 bases and J by 0 bases, and 12 bases separated the two germline ends. The length of the CDR3 is 14 residues. CDR3 amino acids: CASRLRDTSYEQYF. The DNA for the CDR3 is TGTGCCAGCAGACTCCGGGACACCTCCTACGAGCAGTACTTC.

The chain couples TRBV28 to TRBJ1-2; D is perhaps TRBD1 (6 bases). Germline CDR1 is MDHEN and CDR2 is SYDVKM. Trimming shortened V by 4 bases and J by 6 bases, and 15 bases separated the two germline ends. This CDR3 is 14 amino acids long. The CDR3 DNA follows: TGTGCCAGCAGTTATGTGCGGGGGGCCGATGGCTACACCTTC. Encoded protein: CASSYVRGADGYTF.

The chain recombines TRBV28 with TRBJ2-1; D might be TRBD1 (6 bases). Germline V lookup: CDR1 MDHEN, CDR2 SYDVKM. This CDR3 has 16 amino acids. Trimming stripped 3 bases from V and 0 bases from J, with 12 bases between. The CDR3 DNA reads as TGTGCCAGCAGTTTTGGGGGCCAGGGCTCCTACAATGAGCAGTTCTTC. Translation: CASSFGGQGSYNEQFF.

A few counts support this clone. The CDR3 region is CASSRDREYGYTF. The CDR3 nucleotides read TGTGCCAGCAGCCGGGACAGGGAATATGGCTACACCTTC. This sequence joins TRBV6-6 and TRBJ1-2; 9 positions match TRBD1. With 6 bases clipped from V and 5 bases from J, the junction kept 4 bases outside the gene matches. The CDR3 totals 13 residues. CDR1 and CDR2 (germline): MNHNY, SVGAGI (reference sequence).

Sample share makes this clone large (0.1 to 1%). The V and J genes are TRBV19 and TRBJ2-1; 9 nucleotides agree with TRBD2. With 6 bases clipped from V and 1 base from J, the junction kept 4 bases outside the gene matches. This CDR3 has 15 amino acids. The germline CDR1 and CDR2 sequences are LNHDA and SQIVND (reference sequence). The CDR3 reads CASSHTSGSYNEQFF. The CDR3, as DNA: TGTGCCAGTAGCCACACTAGCGGGTCCTACAATGAGCAGTTCTTC.

The J gene is TRBJ2-7, the V gene TRBV7-2, with D possibly being TRBD2 (7 bases). Per germline, CDR1 SGHTA and CDR2 FQGNSA. V shed 8 bases and J shed 0 bases, with 11 bases lying between them. The CDR3 length is 13 residues. The CDR3 sequence is CASGGGVSYEQYF. CDR3 DNA: TGTGCCAGCGGAGGGGGGGTCTCCTACGAGCAGTACTTC.

The V and J genes are TRBV7-4 and TRBJ1-5, with 7 bases identical to TRBD1. CDR3 length: 15 amino acids. The junction had 8 bases not matched to a gene; V was cut back by 3 bases and J by 6 bases. Germline CDR1 reads SGHVT; CDR2 reads SQSDAQ. CDR3 in DNA: TGTGCCAGCAGCTTTAGGGGGCGGAGGGTTCAGCCCCAGCATTTT. As protein: CASSFRGRRVQPQHF. The whole variable domain, filled in from reference TRBV7-4 and TRBJ1-5, reads GAGVSQSPRYKVAKRGRDVALRCDSISGHVTLYWYRQTLGQGSEVLTYSQSDAQRDKSGRPSGRFSAERPERSVSTLKIQRTEQGDSAVYLCASSFRGRRVQPQHFGDGTRLSIL.

This clone was observed once. This chain joins TRBV9 and TRBJ2-1, with TRBD2 as a possible D gene (5 bases). The CDR3 is made up of 13 amino acids. Trimming stripped 2 bases from V and 5 bases from J, with 8 bases between. CDR1 and CDR2 (germline): SGDLS, YYNGEE. The CDR3 spells CASSVGRDNEQFF. DNA for the CDR3: TGTGCCAGCAGCGTGGGGAGAGACAATGAGCAGTTCTTC.

The chain links TRBV11-2 to TRBJ1-2; D is unresolved. Germline values: CDR1 SGHAT, CDR2 FQNNGV. This CDR3 spans 12 amino acids. The V and J ends lost 5 bases and 4 bases respectively, with 8 bases between them. The DNA of the CDR3 is TGTGCCAGCAGCATCAACAGCTATGGCTACACCTTC. It translates to CASSINSYGYTF.

In the case of this clone: The junction shows a germline mismatch at one end, possibly a read error. The V and J genes are TRBV7-9 and TRBJ1-2; the match to TRBD1 covers 7 bases. The CDR3 extends over 14 amino acids. CDR1 and CDR2 (germline): SEHNR, FQNEAQ (reference sequence). The CDR3 reads CSSSLNRDSYGYTF. The CDR3 DNA sequence: TGTTCCAGCAGCTTAAACCGGGACAGCTATGGCTACACCTTC.

This clone was found a few times. The genes are TRBV4-2 and TRBJ2-5; 13 bases fit TRBD2. CDR1 is LGHNA and CDR2 is YNFKEQ in the germline V gene. V lost 3 bases, J lost 5 bases, and 3 bases stayed unmatched. The CDR3 totals 15 residues. The CDR3 sequence is CASSHGTSGVETQYF. DNA of the CDR3: TGTGCCAGCAGCCATGGGACTAGCGGGGTCGAGACCCAGTACTTC.